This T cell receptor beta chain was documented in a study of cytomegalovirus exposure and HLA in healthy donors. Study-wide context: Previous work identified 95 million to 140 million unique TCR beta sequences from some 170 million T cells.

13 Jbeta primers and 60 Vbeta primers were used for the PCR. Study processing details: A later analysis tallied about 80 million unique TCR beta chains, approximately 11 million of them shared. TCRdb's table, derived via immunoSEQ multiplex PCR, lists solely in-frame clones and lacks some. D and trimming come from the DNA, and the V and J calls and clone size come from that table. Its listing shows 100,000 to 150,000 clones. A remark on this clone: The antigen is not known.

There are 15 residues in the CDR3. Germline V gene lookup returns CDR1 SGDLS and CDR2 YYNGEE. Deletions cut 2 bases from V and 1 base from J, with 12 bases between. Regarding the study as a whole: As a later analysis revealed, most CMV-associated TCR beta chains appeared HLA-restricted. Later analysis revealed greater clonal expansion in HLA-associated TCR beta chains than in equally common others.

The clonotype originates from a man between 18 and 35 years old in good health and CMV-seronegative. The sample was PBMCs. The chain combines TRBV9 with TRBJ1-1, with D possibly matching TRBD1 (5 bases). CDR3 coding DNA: TGTGCCAGCAGCGTTGCCGCGGGGGGGAACACTGAAGCTTTCTTT. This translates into CASSVAAGGNTEAFF.